These T cell receptor beta chains were read from a single sample in a study of siplizumab effects on memory and regulatory T cells. Measured with immunoSEQ multiplex PCR; TCRdb has only the in-frame clones, and not every one. This sample has about 110,000 clones, with about 92% found just once. The sequencing input was Tregs sorted from blood. Receptors were obtained from a human donor in good health. Both conserved end residues are part of each CDR3. A D gene is named only where the DNA matches it firmly. The size of a clone is reported for some rows only, either as once, few or many, or as a class for expanded clones.

v_gene	abundance	j_gene	d_gene	CDR3aa	CDR3nt
TRBV9	.	TRBJ2-3	TRBD1	CASSGMGTGTDTQYF	TGTGCCAGCAGCGGGATGGGGACAGGCACAGATACGCAGTATTTT
TRBV5-1	.	TRBJ2-1	TRBD2	CASSFLDRGGYNEQFF	TGCGCCAGCAGCTTTCTCGACCGGGGGGGTTACAATGAGCAGTTCTTC
TRBV6-6	.	TRBJ2-7	.	CASSYRSANTYEQYF	TGTGCCAGCAGTTATAGGTCGGCGAATACCTACGAGCAGTACTTC
TRBV15	.	TRBJ1-1	TRBD1	CATSPGTGFDTEAFF	TGTGCCACCAGTCCCGGGACAGGGTTCGACACTGAAGCTTTCTTT
TRBV5-4	few	TRBJ2-6	TRBD2	CASSLAGSGGISGANVLTF	TGTGCCAGCAGCTTGGCCGGTAGCGGGGGAATCTCTGGGGCCAACGTCCTGACTTTC
TRBV2	.	TRBJ1-2	.	CASSELLNYGYTF	TGTGCCAGCAGTGAATTGCTAAACTATGGCTACACCTTC
TRBV7-9	once	TRBJ1-2	.	CASSSGRRGYTF	TGTGCCAGCAGCTCGGGCCGTCGGGGCTACACCTTC
TRBV5-1	.	TRBJ2-3	TRBD2	CASTASGGTSTDTQYF	TGCGCCAGCACGGCTAGCGGGGGTACTAGCACAGATACGCAGTATTTT
TRBV19	.	TRBJ2-7	.	CASSPPGQGYEQYF	TGTGCCAGTAGTCCTCCCGGGCAGGGCTACGAGCAGTACTTC
TRBV6-1	.	TRBJ2-6	.	CASSRGSSGANVLTF	TGTGCCAGCAGTCGGGGGAGCTCTGGGGCCAACGTCCTGACTTTC
TRBV18	.	TRBJ1-6	.	CASSPLEGGGSPLHF	TGTGCCAGCTCACCCCTGGAAGGGGGAGGGTCACCCCTCCACTTT
TRBV11-2	.	TRBJ2-7	TRBD1	CASSSDRGSYEQYF	TGTGCCAGCAGCTCCGACAGGGGGTCTTACGAGCAGTACTTC
TRBV7-7	.	TRBJ2-5	.	CASSLERAQETQYF	TGTGCTAGCAGCTTAGAACGGGCACAAGAGACCCAGTACTTC
TRBV2	.	TRBJ1-4	.	CASSERVGGTNEKLFF	TGTGCCAGCAGTGAAAGGGTTGGGGGGACTAATGAAAAACTGTTTTTT
TRBV7-9	.	TRBJ1-2	TRBD1	CASSLAWTGSGYTF	TGTGCCAGCAGCTTAGCGTGGACAGGGTCTGGCTACACCTTC
TRBV6-5	.	TRBJ2-7	.	CASTGGGHYEQYF	TGTGCCTCCACCGGCGGCGGGCACTACGAGCAGTACTTC
TRBV11-3	.	TRBJ2-3	.	CASSKDSLAQYF	TGTGCCAGCAGCAAAGACTCCCTGGCGCAGTATTTT
TRBV19	.	TRBJ1-2	TRBD1	CASKGQGVHGYTF	TGTGCCAGTAAAGGACAGGGGGTGCATGGCTACACCTTC
TRBV5-1	.	TRBJ1-4	TRBD1	CATKEGAATNEKLFF	TGCGCCACAAAGGAGGGGGCTGCAACTAATGAAAAACTGTTTTTT
TRBV5-1	few	TRBJ1-2	.	CASSLEGYGYTF	TGCGCCAGCAGCTTGGAGGGCTATGGCTACACCTTC
TRBV19	.	TRBJ2-4	.	CASSREAKNIQYF	TGTGCCAGTAGCAGGGAAGCCAAAAACATTCAGTACTTC
TRBV5-1	.	TRBJ1-2	.	CASSWNSDYGYTF	TGCGCCAGCAGCTGGAATAGCGACTATGGCTACACCTTC
TRBV7-2	few	TRBJ2-7	TRBD1	CASSGDRAYEQYF	TGTGCCAGCAGCGGGGACAGGGCGTACGAGCAGTACTTC
TRBV5-6	.	TRBJ1-2	.	CASSFAPLRGYTF	TGTGCCAGCAGCTTTGCACCACTGAGAGGCTACACCTTC
TRBV19	once	TRBJ1-4	.	CASSILEEKLFF	TGTGCCAGTAGCATTTTGGAGGAAAAACTGTTTTTT
TRBV7-8	.	TRBJ1-5	.	CASNVGNQPQHF	TGTGCCAGCAACGTTGGAAATCAGCCCCAGCATTTT
TRBV6-6	.	TRBJ2-5	.	CASSLRGGRETQYF	TGTGCCAGCAGTCTGAGAGGGGGGCGGGAGACCCAGTACTTC
TRBV10-3	.	TRBJ2-7	TRBD2	CAISQTSGWGHEQYF	TGTGCCATCAGCCAGACTAGCGGCTGGGGCCACGAGCAGTACTTC
TRBV10-3	.	TRBJ1-5	.	CAISEGEYSNQPQHF	TGTGCCATCAGTGAGGGAGAGTATAGCAATCAGCCCCAGCATTTT
TRBV5-4	.	TRBJ1-2	TRBD1	CASSLSAQGVLGYTF	TGTGCCAGCAGCCTGTCCGCACAGGGGGTTCTTGGCTACACCTTC
TRBV10-3	.	TRBJ1-5	TRBD1	CAISEGTGGAYVDQPQHF	TGTGCCATCAGTGAGGGGACAGGGGGCGCCTATGTGGATCAGCCCCAGCATTTT
TRBV10-3	.	TRBJ2-4	.	CAISEPQNIQYF	TGTGCCATCAGTGAGCCCCAAAACATTCAGTACTTC
TRBV10-3	.	TRBJ2-5	TRBD1	CAISGGTGDPQETQYF	TGTGCCATCAGTGGAGGGACAGGGGATCCACAAGAGACCCAGTACTTC
TRBV7-9	.	TRBJ1-2	TRBD1	CASSSGQGFPYGYTF	TGTGCCAGCAGCTCCGGACAGGGATTCCCCTATGGCTACACCTTC
TRBV5-1	.	TRBJ1-5	.	CASRLSGLNQPQHF	TGCGCCAGCAGACTTTCAGGGTTGAATCAGCCCCAGCATTTT
TRBV7-2	.	TRBJ1-5	TRBD1	CASSVQWTGGLYSNQPQHF	TGTGCCAGCAGCGTACAATGGACAGGGGGCCTTTATAGCAATCAGCCCCAGCATTTT
TRBV19	.	TRBJ1-1	.	CASTDRLNTEAFF	TGTGCCAGTACCGACCGCCTGAACACTGAAGCTTTCTTT
TRBV5-8	.	TRBJ2-5	.	CASSLDPKTQYF	TGTGCCAGCAGCTTGGACCCAAAGACCCAGTACTTC
TRBV2	.	TRBJ1-5	.	CASSDPNQPQHF	TGTGCCAGCAGTGACCCGAATCAGCCCCAGCATTTT
TRBV5-1	.	TRBJ2-1	.	CASSLAQSSNEQFF	TGCGCCAGCAGCTTAGCTCAGTCCTCCAATGAGCAGTTCTTC
TRBV5-6	.	TRBJ1-1	.	CASSLGAANTEAFF	TGTGCCAGCAGCTTGGGGGCAGCGAACACTGAAGCTTTCTTT
TRBV18	few	TRBJ1-1	.	CASSPEMNTEAFF	TGTGCCAGCTCACCAGAAATGAACACTGAAGCTTTCTTT
TRBV6-6	.	TRBJ2-7	.	CASSSQNYEQYF	TGTGCCAGCAGTTCCCAGAACTACGAGCAGTACTTC
TRBV9	.	TRBJ1-6	.	CASSVGTGYNSPLHF	TGTGCCAGCAGCGTAGGGACGGGATATAATTCACCCCTCCACTTT
TRBV29-1	.	TRBJ2-1	.	CSGQRGDEQFF	TGCAGCGGTCAAAGGGGCGATGAGCAGTTCTTC
TRBV5-6	.	TRBJ2-7	.	CASSLWRRTSYEQYF	TGTGCCAGCAGCTTATGGCGGCGAACCTCCTACGAGCAGTACTTC
TRBV7-3	.	TRBJ2-3	TRBD2	CASSRLASRTDTQYF	TGTGCCAGCAGCCGACTAGCGTCACGCACAGATACGCAGTATTTT
TRBV10-2	.	TRBJ2-7	TRBD1	CASIPTGGEREQYF	TGCGCCAGCATTCCGACAGGGGGGGAGAGGGAGCAGTACTTC
TRBV5-1	.	TRBJ2-1	.	CASSLLGNEQFF	TGCGCCAGCAGCCTGTTGGGTAATGAGCAGTTCTTC
TRBV7-2	.	TRBJ1-1	TRBD1	CASSLSGTGGRRNTEAFF	TGTGCCAGCAGCTTATCCGGGACAGGGGGTAGAAGGAACACTGAAGCTTTCTTT
TRBV7-2	.	TRBJ2-6	.	CASSPSIQGFGSGANVLTF	TGTGCCAGCAGCCCATCAATACAGGGATTTGGCTCTGGGGCCAACGTCCTGACTTTC
TRBV14	.	TRBJ1-1	.	CASSHPTPEAFF	TGTGCCAGCAGCCACCCGACCCCTGAAGCTTTCTTT